These T cell receptor beta chains were read from a single sample in a study of regulatory T cells in long-lasting Graves disease. TCRdb re-analysed the multiplex PCR reads in MiXCR, keeping a single row per CDR3 protein. This table holds about 470,000 distinct CDR3 sequences, roughly 20% found once. This specimen was peripheral blood mononuclear cells (PBMCs), taken when the disease was refractory, from a patient treated with antithyroid drugs. Receptor source: a female donor with Graves disease. CDR3s include the opening cysteine and the closing phenylalanine or tryptophan. Each record gives: V gene, CDR3 length, J gene, D gene, clone size, CDR3 protein, CDR3 DNA. D genes are given only for firm matches. Rows may omit the clone size; those that give it use once, few, many or a size class.

v_call: TRBV11-2
cdr3_length: 17
j_call: TRBJ1-5
d_call: NA
clone_size: few
cdr3_aa: CASSLGGIHITNQPQHF
cdr3_nt: TGTGCCAGCAGCTTGGGCGGCATACATATAACCAATCAGCCCCAGCATTTT

v_call: TRBV4-1
cdr3_length: 14
j_call: TRBJ1-2
d_call: TRBD1
clone_size: NA
cdr3_aa: CASSQPGTGNGYTF
cdr3_nt: TGCGCCAGCAGCCAACCCGGGACAGGGAATGGCTACACCTTC

v_call: TRBV13
cdr3_length: 12
j_call: TRBJ2-3
d_call: NA
clone_size: NA
cdr3_aa: CASSFPGVAQYF
cdr3_nt: TGTGCCAGCAGCTTTCCGGGCGTAGCGCAGTATTTT

v_call: TRBV19
cdr3_length: 12
j_call: TRBJ1-2
d_call: TRBD1
clone_size: NA
cdr3_aa: CASRGTVDGYTF
cdr3_nt: TGTGCCAGTAGGGGGACAGTAGATGGCTACACCTTC

v_call: TRBV10-3
cdr3_length: 13
j_call: TRBJ2-7
d_call: NA
clone_size: many
cdr3_aa: CAIGPLVGYEQYF
cdr3_nt: TGTGCCATCGGCCCATTAGTCGGCTACGAGCAGTACTTC

v_call: TRBV2
cdr3_length: 14
j_call: TRBJ2-7
d_call: NA
clone_size: many
cdr3_aa: CASITLEGAYEQYF
cdr3_nt: TGTGCCAGCATAACATTGGAGGGAGCCTACGAGCAGTACTTC

v_call: TRBV11-2
cdr3_length: 16
j_call: TRBJ2-7
d_call: NA
clone_size: many
cdr3_aa: CASSAVWPSNSDEQYF
cdr3_nt: TGTGCCAGCAGCGCTGTGTGGCCCTCTAATAGCGACGAGCAGTACTTC

v_call: TRBV20-1
cdr3_length: 17
j_call: TRBJ1-5
d_call: TRBD1
clone_size: few
cdr3_aa: CSARGTGGFGSNQPQHF
cdr3_nt: TGCAGTGCTAGAGGGACAGGGGGATTCGGCAGCAATCAGCCCCAGCATTTT

v_call: TRBV27
cdr3_length: 15
j_call: TRBJ2-5
d_call: TRBD2
clone_size: few
cdr3_aa: CASSTPGLGQETQYF
cdr3_nt: TGTGCCAGCAGTACCCCGGGACTAGGTCAGGAGACCCAGTACTTC

v_call: TRBV28
cdr3_length: 14
j_call: TRBJ2-5
d_call: NA
clone_size: many
cdr3_aa: CASSSAGVRETQYF
cdr3_nt: TGTGCCAGCAGTTCCGCAGGGGTCCGAGAGACCCAGTACTTC

v_call: TRBV28
cdr3_length: 13
j_call: TRBJ2-7
d_call: NA
clone_size: many
cdr3_aa: CASSYTGSYEQYF
cdr3_nt: TGTGCCAGCAGTTATACAGGATCCTACGAGCAGTACTTC

v_call: TRBV27
cdr3_length: 12
j_call: TRBJ2-7
d_call: TRBD1
clone_size: few
cdr3_aa: CASTGRGHEQYF
cdr3_nt: TGTGCCAGCACGGGCAGGGGGCACGAGCAGTACTTC

v_call: TRBV20-1
cdr3_length: 18
j_call: TRBJ2-3
d_call: TRBD2
clone_size: NA
cdr3_aa: CSARPSGRASEWTDTQYF
cdr3_nt: TGCAGTGCTAGACCTAGCGGGAGGGCCAGTGAGTGGACAGATACGCAGTATTTT

v_call: TRBV12-3/TRBV12-4
cdr3_length: 13
j_call: TRBJ1-4
d_call: NA
clone_size: many
cdr3_aa: CASSFAGMEKLFF
cdr3_nt: TGTGCCAGCAGTTTCGCAGGGATGGAAAAACTGTTTTTT

v_call: TRBV25-1
cdr3_length: 14
j_call: TRBJ2-3
d_call: NA
clone_size: NA
cdr3_aa: CASSLGDTRDTQYF
cdr3_nt: TGTGCCAGCAGTCTTGGGGATACGAGGGATACGCAGTATTTT

v_call: TRBV6-1
cdr3_length: 14
j_call: TRBJ2-7
d_call: NA
clone_size: many
cdr3_aa: CASWERDTSYEQYF
cdr3_nt: TGTGCCAGCTGGGAGAGGGACACCTCCTACGAGCAGTACTTC

v_call: TRBV20-1
cdr3_length: 14
j_call: TRBJ1-5
d_call: NA
clone_size: many
cdr3_aa: CSAKGSSLNQPQHF
cdr3_nt: TGCAGTGCGAAGGGCTCATCCCTCAATCAGCCCCAGCATTTT

v_call: TRBV2
cdr3_length: 14
j_call: TRBJ1-5
d_call: TRBD1
clone_size: many
cdr3_aa: CASMTGEFGQPQHF
cdr3_nt: TGTGCCAGCATGACAGGGGAGTTTGGTCAGCCCCAGCATTTT

v_call: TRBV6-5
cdr3_length: 16
j_call: TRBJ1-5
d_call: NA
clone_size: few
cdr3_aa: CASSYRRGYSNQPQHF
cdr3_nt: TGTGCCAGCAGTTATCGACGGGGATATAGCAATCAGCCCCAGCATTTT